Listed below are T cell receptor beta chains from one sample, sequenced in a study of cytomegalovirus exposure and HLA in healthy donors. Sequencing used immunoSEQ multiplex PCR; TCRdb keeps in-frame clones, though not all of them. The top ten hold 2.2% of the sample, which has fewer than 150,000 clones, 80% seen once. The sample was PBMCs. Receptor source: a man younger than 40 in good health and CMV-seronegative. The CDR3 runs from the conserved cysteine through the conserved F or W. Fields, in order: D gene, V gene, clone size, J gene, CDR3 DNA, CDR3 protein. The D gene is left open where the match is weak. Only some rows state a clone size, as once, few, many or a class for expanded clones.

D gene: TRBD2; V gene: TRBV6-5; clone size: .; J gene: TRBJ2-3; CDR3 DNA: TGTGCCAGCAGTTGGGCTAGCGGGAGCACAGATACGCAGTATTTT; CDR3 protein: CASSWASGSTDTQYF
D gene: TRBD1; V gene: TRBV7-9; clone size: .; J gene: TRBJ1-1; CDR3 DNA: TGTGCCAGCAGCTTAGGGTCAGGGGGATTGACTGAAGCTTTCTTT; CDR3 protein: CASSLGSGGLTEAFF
D gene: .; V gene: TRBV6-1; clone size: .; J gene: TRBJ2-2; CDR3 DNA: TGTGCCAGCAGTGATCAGACAGGTTGGACCGGGGAGCTGTTTTTT; CDR3 protein: CASSDQTGWTGELFF
D gene: TRBD2; V gene: TRBV7-2; clone size: once; J gene: TRBJ2-7; CDR3 DNA: TGTGCCAGCAGCTTTAATCGGGCGGGAGGTTTTGAGCAGTACTTC; CDR3 protein: CASSFNRAGGFEQYF
D gene: TRBD2; V gene: TRBV6-1; clone size: many; J gene: TRBJ2-7; CDR3 DNA: TGTGCCAGCAGTGAAACTAGCGGGAGCTCCTACGAGCAGTACTTC; CDR3 protein: CASSETSGSSYEQYF
D gene: .; V gene: TRBV28; clone size: .; J gene: TRBJ1-2; CDR3 DNA: TGTGCCAGCAGCTCCGACGGGTCCTATGGCTACACCTTC; CDR3 protein: CASSSDGSYGYTF
D gene: .; V gene: TRBV6-5; clone size: few; J gene: TRBJ1-2; CDR3 DNA: TGTGCCAGCAGTTACTATGGGCCAGGGTCGGATGGCTACACCTTC; CDR3 protein: CASSYYGPGSDGYTF
D gene: TRBD1; V gene: TRBV6-4; clone size: .; J gene: TRBJ2-7; CDR3 DNA: TGTGCCAGCAGTCTGGACAGGGGGTCCTACGAGCAGTACTTC; CDR3 protein: CASSLDRGSYEQYF
D gene: TRBD2; V gene: TRBV7-9; clone size: .; J gene: TRBJ2-2; CDR3 DNA: TGTGCCAGCAGCCTGGGACTAGCCGCCGGGGAGCTGTTTTTT; CDR3 protein: CASSLGLAAGELFF
D gene: TRBD2; V gene: TRBV28; clone size: .; J gene: TRBJ2-7; CDR3 DNA: TGTGCCAGCAGCCAGGACATAGCGGGTCGCGAGCAGTACTTC; CDR3 protein: CASSQDIAGREQYF
D gene: TRBD2; V gene: TRBV10-3; clone size: .; J gene: TRBJ2-5; CDR3 DNA: TGTGCCATCTCCCTGCGGACTAGCGGGAGAGGTGAGCAGTACTTC; CDR3 protein: CAISLRTSGRGEQYF
D gene: .; V gene: TRBV28; clone size: .; J gene: TRBJ1-4; CDR3 DNA: TGTGCCAGCAGTTGGGGGGGCGCGTCTAATGAAAAACTGTTTTTT; CDR3 protein: CASSWGGASNEKLFF
D gene: .; V gene: TRBV29-1; clone size: .; J gene: TRBJ2-5; CDR3 DNA: TGCAGCGGGAACAGGGAAGTTGGAGAGACCCAGTACTTC; CDR3 protein: CSGNREVGETQYF
D gene: .; V gene: TRBV30; clone size: .; J gene: TRBJ1-5; CDR3 DNA: TGTGCCTGGAGTCTGGACAGTAGCAATCAGCCCCAGCATTTT; CDR3 protein: CAWSLDSSNQPQHF
D gene: TRBD2; V gene: TRBV5-5; clone size: .; J gene: TRBJ2-1; CDR3 DNA: TGTGCCAGCAGCTTGGTGGGGACTAAGAATGAGCAGTTCTTC; CDR3 protein: CASSLVGTKNEQFF
D gene: .; V gene: TRBV28; clone size: .; J gene: TRBJ2-3; CDR3 DNA: TGTGCCAGCAGACTAGGGCCCGGCACAGATACGCAGTATTTT; CDR3 protein: CASRLGPGTDTQYF
D gene: .; V gene: TRBV10-3; clone size: few; J gene: TRBJ1-1; CDR3 DNA: TGTGCCATCAGTGAGTCCCAAAGGGGGACTGAAGCTTTCTTT; CDR3 protein: CAISESQRGTEAFF
D gene: .; V gene: TRBV28; clone size: .; J gene: TRBJ1-6; CDR3 DNA: TGTGCCAGCAGTCCGGTCAGGGGCGCGATCGGTGGGTCACCCCTCCACTTT; CDR3 protein: CASSPVRGAIGGSPLHF
D gene: .; V gene: TRBV18; clone size: .; J gene: TRBJ2-1; CDR3 DNA: TGTGCCAGCTCATCCTTAGTTCGCTTGCATGAGCAGTTCTTC; CDR3 protein: CASSSLVRLHEQFF
D gene: .; V gene: TRBV19; clone size: .; J gene: TRBJ2-5; CDR3 DNA: TGTGCCAGTAGTATAGAGGGGGGAGCGGGAGAGACCCAGTACTTC; CDR3 protein: CASSIEGGAGETQYF
D gene: .; V gene: TRBV5-1; clone size: .; J gene: TRBJ2-3; CDR3 DNA: TGCGCCAGCAGCTTCGGGTGGGGAGCAGATACGCAGTATTTT; CDR3 protein: CASSFGWGADTQYF
D gene: .; V gene: TRBV6-5; clone size: .; J gene: TRBJ1-5; CDR3 DNA: TGTGCCAGCAGTTACCGGAATCAGCCCCAGCATTTT; CDR3 protein: CASSYRNQPQHF
D gene: TRBD1; V gene: TRBV29-1; clone size: .; J gene: TRBJ1-4; CDR3 DNA: TGCAGCGTTCGAGGGGGCCCTAATGAAAAACTGTTTTTT; CDR3 protein: CSVRGGPNEKLFF
D gene: TRBD1; V gene: TRBV28; clone size: .; J gene: TRBJ2-3; CDR3 DNA: TGTGCCAGCAAAACAGGGGAAGATACGCAGTATTTT; CDR3 protein: CASKTGEDTQYF
D gene: TRBD1; V gene: TRBV10-3; clone size: .; J gene: TRBJ1-5; CDR3 DNA: TGTGCCATCAGTCCCGGGACAGGGGATCAGCCCCAGCATTTT; CDR3 protein: CAISPGTGDQPQHF
D gene: TRBD1; V gene: TRBV28; clone size: .; J gene: TRBJ1-5; CDR3 DNA: TGTGCCAGCAGTTGGGGGCCCCAGGGGGGTCAGCCCCAGCATTTT; CDR3 protein: CASSWGPQGGQPQHF
D gene: TRBD1; V gene: TRBV7-2; clone size: many; J gene: TRBJ1-1; CDR3 DNA: TGTGCCAGCAGCTGGGGACAGCGCTATGAAGCTTTCTTT; CDR3 protein: CASSWGQRYEAFF
D gene: TRBD1; V gene: TRBV7-2; clone size: once; J gene: TRBJ2-3; CDR3 DNA: TGTGCCAGCAGCTCCGGACAGGGGGCAACAGATACGCAGTATTTT; CDR3 protein: CASSSGQGATDTQYF
D gene: .; V gene: TRBV7-8; clone size: .; J gene: TRBJ2-2; CDR3 DNA: TGTGCCAGCAGCCAAAAACGCCTAACCGGGGAGCTGTTTTTT; CDR3 protein: CASSQKRLTGELFF
D gene: .; V gene: TRBV4-3; clone size: .; J gene: TRBJ2-7; CDR3 DNA: TGCGCCAGCAGCCAAGCATATACAGGGTTAGGGCCAGCCTACGAGCAGTACTTC; CDR3 protein: CASSQAYTGLGPAYEQYF
D gene: TRBD2; V gene: TRBV28; clone size: .; J gene: TRBJ2-2; CDR3 DNA: TGTGCCAGCAGTCCAGGGACTAGCGAGAACACCGGGGAGCTGTTTTTT; CDR3 protein: CASSPGTSENTGELFF
D gene: TRBD2; V gene: TRBV7-9; clone size: .; J gene: TRBJ2-3; CDR3 DNA: TGTGCCAGCAGCTTAATTGGAGGCGGGAGGGTTCGCACAGATACGCAGTATTTT; CDR3 protein: CASSLIGGGRVRTDTQYF
D gene: TRBD1; V gene: TRBV28; clone size: .; J gene: TRBJ1-3; CDR3 DNA: TGTGCCAGCATATCGACAGGGACCATATATTTT; CDR3 protein: CASISTGTIYF
D gene: .; V gene: TRBV7-9; clone size: .; J gene: TRBJ2-1; CDR3 DNA: TGTGCCAGCACGAGGCTAGGTCCCTACAATGAGCAGTTCTTC; CDR3 protein: CASTRLGPYNEQFF
D gene: TRBD1; V gene: TRBV6-1; clone size: few; J gene: TRBJ2-7; CDR3 DNA: TGTGCCAGCAGGACGACAGGGCGCCTCCACGAGCAGTACTTC; CDR3 protein: CASRTTGRLHEQYF
D gene: TRBD1; V gene: TRBV11-2; clone size: .; J gene: TRBJ1-5; CDR3 DNA: TGTGCCAGCAGCCCGGGACAGGGGGACTTTGTGTCTCAGCCCCAGCATTTT; CDR3 protein: CASSPGQGDFVSQPQHF
D gene: TRBD1; V gene: TRBV7-8; clone size: .; J gene: TRBJ2-7; CDR3 DNA: TGTGCCAGCAGCGTGCCGGGACAGGGGTTACGCGAGCAGTACTTC; CDR3 protein: CASSVPGQGLREQYF
D gene: .; V gene: TRBV27; clone size: .; J gene: TRBJ2-5; CDR3 DNA: TGTGCCAGCCCTCTTGGGCGGGTGGCTTTCGGAGAGACCCAGTACTTC; CDR3 protein: CASPLGRVAFGETQYF
D gene: TRBD2; V gene: TRBV10-2; clone size: .; J gene: TRBJ2-7; CDR3 DNA: TGCGCCCGTCCCGGGACTAGCGGGAGAAGGTCCTACGAGCAGTACTTC; CDR3 protein: CARPGTSGRRSYEQYF
D gene: TRBD2; V gene: TRBV5-4; clone size: .; J gene: TRBJ2-1; CDR3 DNA: TGTGCCAGCAGTCCTGCGTCGGGCGGGAGTTACAATGAGCAGTTCTTC; CDR3 protein: CASSPASGGSYNEQFF
D gene: .; V gene: TRBV6-5; clone size: few; J gene: TRBJ1-3; CDR3 DNA: TGTGCCAGCAGTTACCGCCAGGGCTCTGGAAACACCATATATTTT; CDR3 protein: CASSYRQGSGNTIYF
D gene: .; V gene: TRBV28; clone size: .; J gene: TRBJ1-2; CDR3 DNA: TGTGCCAGCAGTTTCTCGACAGAGTTCTATGGCTACACCTTC; CDR3 protein: CASSFSTEFYGYTF
D gene: .; V gene: TRBV5-4; clone size: .; J gene: TRBJ1-3; CDR3 DNA: TGTGCCAGCAGCCCCGGACAGTTCTCTGGAAACACCATATATTTT; CDR3 protein: CASSPGQFSGNTIYF
D gene: .; V gene: TRBV19; clone size: .; J gene: TRBJ1-3; CDR3 DNA: TGTGCCAGTAGGGCGGTGGCTGGAAACACCATATATTTT; CDR3 protein: CASRAVAGNTIYF
D gene: .; V gene: TRBV10-3; clone size: .; J gene: TRBJ2-2; CDR3 DNA: TGTGCCATCAGTGGACAGGGGGAGCTGTTTTTT; CDR3 protein: CAISGQGELFF
D gene: TRBD2; V gene: TRBV28; clone size: .; J gene: TRBJ2-1; CDR3 DNA: TGTGCCAGCAGTCGCCGGGTAGTTACTAGCGGGAGGGCCAATGAGCAGTTCTTC; CDR3 protein: CASSRRVVTSGRANEQFF